This T cell receptor (beta chain) was sequenced during a study of monozygotic twins with cystic fibrosis. Study-wide background: Library input was around 3.2 micrograms of fragmented DNA, with about 15 PCR cycles.

This table comes from immunoSEQ multiplex PCR, and its TCRdb copy is limited to in-frame clones, with some not included. Among around 14,000 clones listed, nearly 99% were seen once. Study-wide points: Monozygotic CF twins shared more identical nucleotide clonotypes than unrelated patients. Clonality was generally low (median approximately 0.0094), higher in the most severe patients. In 13 of 16 pairs, V gene usage was closest to the co-twin's.

J gave up 2 bases and V 7 bases, and 1 base lay outside the gene matches. Germline CDR1 reads LNHDA; CDR2 reads SQIVND (reference sequence). This CDR3 has 14 amino acids. With regard to this clone: Its antigen is as yet unknown.

This clonotype was sampled from a girl between 2 and 10 years old with cystic fibrosis. The specimen sequenced was blood. The chain employs TRBV19 and TRBJ2-6; 8 bases line up with TRBD1. CDR3 sequence (DNA): TGTGCCAGTACAGGGGGCACTGGGGCCAACGTCCTGACTTTC. This gives the protein CASTGGTGANVLTF.